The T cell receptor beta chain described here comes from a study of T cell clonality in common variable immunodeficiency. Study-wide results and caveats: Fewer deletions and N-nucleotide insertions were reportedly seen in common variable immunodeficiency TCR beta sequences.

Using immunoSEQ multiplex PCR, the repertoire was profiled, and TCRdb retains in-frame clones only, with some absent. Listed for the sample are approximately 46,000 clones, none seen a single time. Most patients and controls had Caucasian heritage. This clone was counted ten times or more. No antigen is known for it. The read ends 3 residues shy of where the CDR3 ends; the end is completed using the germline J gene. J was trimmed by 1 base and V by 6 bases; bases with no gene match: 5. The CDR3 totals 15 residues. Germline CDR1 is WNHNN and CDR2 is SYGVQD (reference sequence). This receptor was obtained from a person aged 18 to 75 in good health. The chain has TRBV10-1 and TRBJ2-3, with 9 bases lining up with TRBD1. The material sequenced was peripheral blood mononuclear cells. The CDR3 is CASSPDRGRTDTQYF. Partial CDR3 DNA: TGCGCCAGCAGCCCGGACAGGGGACGCACAGATACG.